This TCR beta chain was captured in a study of blood T cell repertoires in COVID-19. Background on the study: Spain, Italy and the United States supplied samples that represented acute and convalescent COVID-19. T cells, B-cell-depleted T cells, or PBMCs supplied cDNA or gDNA.

Under the authors' procedure: Amplification of reference gene primers provided the estimated nucleated cell counts. Libraries were prepared by immunoSEQ multiplex PCR; TCRdb keeps only in-frame clonotypes and omits some of them. V, J and clone size derive from that table, while D and trimming were established from the DNA sequence. The sample lists 470,000 or so clones, around 88% occurring once. This CDR3 has 15 residues. The germline CDR1 and CDR2 sequences are LGHDT and YNNKEL (reference sequence). V trimming: 3 bases; J trimming: 7 bases; junction bases outside the gene matches: 8. Specimen: peripheral blood. This sequence joins TRBV3-1 (or the pseudogene TRBV3-2) and TRBJ2-4, with 8 nucleotides matching TRBD1. The origin of this receptor is a woman aged 30 to 39 with acute or convalescent COVID-19. The CDR3 sequence: CASSHQDRGRNIQYF. CDR3 sequence (DNA): TGTGCCAGCAGCCATCAAGACAGGGGACGGAACATTCAGTACTTC.